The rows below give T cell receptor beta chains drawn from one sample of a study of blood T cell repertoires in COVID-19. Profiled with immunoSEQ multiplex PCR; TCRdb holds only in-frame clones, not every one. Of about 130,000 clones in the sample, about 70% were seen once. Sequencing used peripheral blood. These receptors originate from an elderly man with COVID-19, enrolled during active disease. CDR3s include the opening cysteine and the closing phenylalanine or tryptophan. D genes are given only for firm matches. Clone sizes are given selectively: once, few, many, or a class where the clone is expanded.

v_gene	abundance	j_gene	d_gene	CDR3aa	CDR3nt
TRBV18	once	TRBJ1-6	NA	CASSPAHYYNSPLHF	TGTGCCAGCTCACCAGCCCACTACTATAATTCACCCCTCCACTTT
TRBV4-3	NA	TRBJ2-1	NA	CASSQAQGTYNEQFF	TGCGCCAGCAGCCAAGCACAGGGAACCTACAATGAGCAGTTCTTC
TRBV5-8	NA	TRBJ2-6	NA	CASSLVGAAGANVLTF	TGTGCCAGCAGCTTGGTGGGGGCGGCTGGGGCCAACGTCCTGACTTTC
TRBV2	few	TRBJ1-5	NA	CASSEAQGGDQPQHF	TGTGCCAGCAGTGAAGCGCAAGGGGGTGATCAGCCCCAGCATTTT
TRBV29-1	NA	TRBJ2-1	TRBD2	CSVDLAGAESSYNEQFF	TGCAGCGTTGATCTAGCGGGAGCTGAGAGCTCCTACAATGAGCAGTTCTTC
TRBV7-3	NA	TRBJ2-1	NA	CASSHGLSSYNEQFF	TGTGCCAGCAGCCACGGACTTAGCTCCTACAATGAGCAGTTCTTC
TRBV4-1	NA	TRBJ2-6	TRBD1	CASSQDRGRGSGANVLTF	TGCGCCAGCAGCCAAGACAGGGGGCGCGGGTCCGGGGCCAACGTCCTGACTTTC
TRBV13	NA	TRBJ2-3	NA	CASSLGQISTDTQYF	TGTGCCAGCAGCTTAGGGCAGATTAGCACAGATACGCAGTATTTT
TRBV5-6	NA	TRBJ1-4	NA	CASSAISGGEKLFF	TGTGCCAGCAGCGCAATCTCGGGAGGGGAAAAACTGTTTTTT
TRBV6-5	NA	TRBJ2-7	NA	CASSTQGLVYEQYF	TGTGCCAGCAGTACTCAGGGGCTGGTATACGAGCAGTACTTC
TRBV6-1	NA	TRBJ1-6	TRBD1	CASSEGTGEPSLHF	TGTGCCAGCAGTGAAGGGACAGGGGAACCCTCCCTCCACTTT
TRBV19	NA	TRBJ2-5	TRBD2	CASSIVLAGGETQYF	TGTGCCAGTAGTATAGTACTAGCGGGAGGAGAGACCCAGTACTTC
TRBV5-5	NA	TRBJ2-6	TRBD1	CASSLGTGYGANVLTF	TGTGCCAGCAGCTTGGGGACAGGATATGGGGCCAACGTCCTGACTTTC
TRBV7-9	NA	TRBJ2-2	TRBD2	CASSSRGRLAGNTGELFF	TGTGCCAGCAGCTCACGGGGCCGGCTAGCGGGAAACACCGGGGAGCTGTTTTTT
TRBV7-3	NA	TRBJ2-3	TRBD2	CASSPSGASTDTQYF	TGTGCCAGCAGCCCTAGCGGGGCTAGCACAGATACGCAGTATTTT
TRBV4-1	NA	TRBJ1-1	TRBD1	CASSQALVPREGAVPMNTEAFF	TGCGCCAGCAGCCAAGCTCTTGTCCCCCGCGAGGGGGCTGTTCCGATGAACACTGAAGCTTTCTTT
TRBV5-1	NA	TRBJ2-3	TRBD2	CASSLATAGGIDTQYF	TGCGCCAGCAGCTTGGCCACAGCGGGAGGTATAGATACGCAGTATTTT
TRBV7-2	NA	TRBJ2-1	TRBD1	CASSFPRTGGADEQFF	TGTGCCAGCAGCTTCCCCCGGACAGGGGGCGCGGATGAGCAGTTCTTC
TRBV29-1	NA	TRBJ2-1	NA	CSVLGRWDEQFF	TGCAGCGTTTTGGGGAGATGGGATGAGCAGTTCTTC
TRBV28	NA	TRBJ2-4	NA	CASSLAGEAKNIQYF	TGTGCCAGCAGTCTCGCAGGGGAAGCCAAAAACATTCAGTACTTC
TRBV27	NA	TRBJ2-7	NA	CASSLNRVRDYEQYF	TGTGCCAGCAGCCTTAACAGGGTCCGGGACTACGAGCAGTACTTC
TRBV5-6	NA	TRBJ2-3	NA	CASSLERSTDTQYF	TGTGCCAGCAGCTTGGAGCGGTCCACAGATACGCAGTATTTT
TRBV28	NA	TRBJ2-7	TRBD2	CASTTGGGYEQYF	TGTGCCAGCACCACGGGGGGTGGGTACGAGCAGTACTTC
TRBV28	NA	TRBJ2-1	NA	CASSLTGLNEQFF	TGTGCCAGCAGTTTAACGGGACTCAATGAGCAGTTCTTC
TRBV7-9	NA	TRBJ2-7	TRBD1	CASSLGGQGGHEQYF	TGTGCCAGCAGCTTAGGAGGACAGGGAGGCCACGAGCAGTACTTC
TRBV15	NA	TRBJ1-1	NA	CATSREGGGYTEAFF	TGTGCCACCAGCAGAGAGGGGGGTGGGTACACTGAAGCTTTCTTT
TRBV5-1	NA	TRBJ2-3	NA	CASSRVGAGRTDTQYF	TGCGCCAGCAGCCGCGTTGGGGCGGGGAGAACAGATACGCAGTATTTT
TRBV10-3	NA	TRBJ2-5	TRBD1	CAISVGQGAWETQYF	TGTGCCATCAGTGTGGGACAGGGGGCCTGGGAGACCCAGTACTTC
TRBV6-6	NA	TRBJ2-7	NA	CASSLQYEQYF	TGTGCCAGCAGTTTACAATACGAGCAGTACTTC
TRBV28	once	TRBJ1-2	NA	CASSPRFNYGYTF	TGTGCCAGCAGTCCTCGTTTTAACTATGGCTACACCTTC
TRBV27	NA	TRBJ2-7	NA	CASSLGSAGPPYEQYF	TGTGCCAGCAGTTTAGGGAGCGCGGGGCCCCCCTACGAGCAGTACTTC
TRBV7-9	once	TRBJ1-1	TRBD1	CASSPRQGGVLPEAFF	TGTGCCAGCAGCCCTAGACAGGGCGGGGTTTTACCTGAAGCTTTCTTT
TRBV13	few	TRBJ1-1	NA	CASSSFGGRTEAFF	TGTGCCAGCAGCTCCTTCGGGGGGCGAACTGAAGCTTTCTTT
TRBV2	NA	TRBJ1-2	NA	CASSEGGRPANYGYTF	TGTGCCAGCAGTGAGGGGGGGCGCCCAGCTAACTATGGCTACACCTTC
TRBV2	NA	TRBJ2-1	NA	CASSESASSSYNEQFF	TGTGCCAGCAGTGAGTCAGCGTCAAGCTCCTACAATGAGCAGTTCTTC
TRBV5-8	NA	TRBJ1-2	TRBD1	CASSLAVGTGFGYTF	TGTGCCAGCAGCTTGGCCGTCGGGACAGGGTTTGGCTACACCTTC
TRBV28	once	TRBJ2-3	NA	CASRDRQAADTQYF	TGTGCCAGCAGGGACCGACAGGCGGCAGATACGCAGTATTTT
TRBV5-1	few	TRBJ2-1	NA	CASSLAAGQYNEQFF	TGCGCCAGCAGCTTGGCAGCGGGCCAATACAATGAGCAGTTCTTC
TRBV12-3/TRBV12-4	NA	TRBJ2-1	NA	CASRPQNNEQFF	TGTGCCAGCAGGCCACAGAACAATGAGCAGTTCTTC
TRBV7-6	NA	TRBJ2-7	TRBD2	CASSPGLAGAEYEQYF	TGTGCCAGCAGCCCGGGACTAGCGGGGGCCGAATACGAGCAGTACTTC
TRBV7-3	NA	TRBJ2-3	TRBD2	CASSSGLGTDTQYF	TGTGCCAGCAGCTCGGGACTAGGCACAGATACGCAGTATTTT
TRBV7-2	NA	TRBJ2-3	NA	CASSLGGLRGDTQYF	TGTGCCAGCAGCTTAGGGGGGCTCCGAGGGGATACGCAGTATTTT
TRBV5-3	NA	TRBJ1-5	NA	CARSRDTFNQPQHF	TGTGCCAGAAGCCGGGACACATTCAATCAGCCCCAGCATTTT
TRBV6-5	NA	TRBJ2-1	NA	CASSFSGTVRREQFF	TGTGCCAGCAGCTTTTCCGGGACTGTGAGACGCGAGCAGTTCTTC
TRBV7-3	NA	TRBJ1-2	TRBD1	CASSQGDGYTF	TGTGCCAGCAGCCAGGGGGATGGCTACACCTTC
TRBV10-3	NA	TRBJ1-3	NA	CAISGANSGNTIYF	TGTGCCATCAGTGGAGCAAACTCTGGAAACACCATATATTTT